This T cell receptor beta chain was captured in a study of neurological immune-mediated disorders. Findings and limits, study-wide: Falling below healthy controls, multiple sclerosis showed the least TCR clonal expansion, while HTLV-1-associated myelopathy showed the most.

By 5'RACE with 10-nucleotide random UMIs, the cDNA was made. Sequencing runs each generated in excess of 180 million TCR-beta sequences derived from 15-18 subjects. TCRdb processed the 5' RACE reads anew with MiXCR; each CDR3 protein has one entry. The table has around 47,000 distinct CDR3 sequences, around a fifth seen once; the top ten hold almost 4.5%. The time point denotes: technical triplicate 3. The starting material, 2 million PBMCs stored at -80 C, gave rise to the unsorted libraries. Germline V gene data show CDR1 as SGHRS and CDR2 as YFSETQ. The CDR3 loop spans 13 amino acids. Deletions cut 8 bases from V and 5 bases from J, with 14 bases between. This clonotype has a count of ten or more. Antigen unknown.

The TCR was taken from a man aged 55 to 70 with HTLV-1-associated myelopathy (HAM/TSP). The sequencing sample was made of PBMCs. V usage is TRBV5-1 and J usage is TRBJ2-1, with D maybe TRBD1 (8 bases). The CDR3 reads CASRTGTNNEQFF. The CDR3 DNA is TGCGCCAGTAGGACAGGGACTAACAATGAGCAGTTCTTC.